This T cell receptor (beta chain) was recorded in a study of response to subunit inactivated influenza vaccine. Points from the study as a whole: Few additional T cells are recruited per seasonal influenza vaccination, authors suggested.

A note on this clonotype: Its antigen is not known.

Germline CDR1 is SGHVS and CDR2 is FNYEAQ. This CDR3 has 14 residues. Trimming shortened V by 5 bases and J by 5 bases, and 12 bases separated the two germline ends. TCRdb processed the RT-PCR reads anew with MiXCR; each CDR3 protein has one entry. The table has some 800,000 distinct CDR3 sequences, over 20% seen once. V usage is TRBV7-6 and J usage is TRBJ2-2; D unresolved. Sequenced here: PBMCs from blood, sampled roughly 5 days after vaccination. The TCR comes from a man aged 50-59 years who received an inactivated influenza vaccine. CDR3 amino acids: CASSPSLGTGELFF. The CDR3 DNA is TGTGCCAGCAGCCCATCCCTCGGGACCGGGGAGCTGTTTTTT.